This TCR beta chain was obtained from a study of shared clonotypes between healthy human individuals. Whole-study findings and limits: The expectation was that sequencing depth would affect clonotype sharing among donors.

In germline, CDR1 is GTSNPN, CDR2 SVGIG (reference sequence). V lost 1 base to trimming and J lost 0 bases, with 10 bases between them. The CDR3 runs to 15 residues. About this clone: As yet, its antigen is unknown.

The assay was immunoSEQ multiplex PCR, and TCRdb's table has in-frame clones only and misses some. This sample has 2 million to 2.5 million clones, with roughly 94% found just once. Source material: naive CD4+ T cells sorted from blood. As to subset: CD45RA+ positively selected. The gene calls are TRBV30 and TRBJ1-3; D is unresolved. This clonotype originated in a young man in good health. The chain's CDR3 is CAWSGETYSGNTIYF. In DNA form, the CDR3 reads TGTGCCTGGAGTGGGGAGACATACTCTGGAAACACCATATATTTT.